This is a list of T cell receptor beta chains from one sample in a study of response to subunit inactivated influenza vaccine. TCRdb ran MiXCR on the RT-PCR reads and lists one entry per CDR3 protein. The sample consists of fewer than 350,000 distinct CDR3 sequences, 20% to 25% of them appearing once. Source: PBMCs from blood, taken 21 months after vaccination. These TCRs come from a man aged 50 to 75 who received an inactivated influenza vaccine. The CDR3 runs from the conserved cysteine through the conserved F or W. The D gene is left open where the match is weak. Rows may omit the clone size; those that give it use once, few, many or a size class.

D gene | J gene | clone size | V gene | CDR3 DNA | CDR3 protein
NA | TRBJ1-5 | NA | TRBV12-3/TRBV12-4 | TGTGCCAGCAGTTTGGGAAGCCGGGTGCGGCAGCGCCAGCATTTT | CASSLGSRVRQRQHF
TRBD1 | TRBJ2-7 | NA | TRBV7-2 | TGTGCCAGCAACAACATTGCTGGGACAGACTCCTACGAGCAGTACTTC | CASNNIAGTDSYEQYF
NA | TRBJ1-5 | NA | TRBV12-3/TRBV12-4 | TGTGCCAGCAGTTCAAGTGGGGGTGGCCAGCCCCAGCATTTT | CASSSSGGGQPQHF
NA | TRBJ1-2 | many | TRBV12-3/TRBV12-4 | TGTGCCAGCAGTTTCGGGGCAGGCGAACTCTATGGCTACACCTTC | CASSFGAGELYGYTF
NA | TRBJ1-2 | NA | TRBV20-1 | TGCAGTGCTAGAAACGACTATGGCTACACCTTC | CSARNDYGYTF
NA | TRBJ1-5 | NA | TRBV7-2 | TGTGCCAGCAGCTTAGAGGCGAGGGGAGGCAATCAGCCCCAGCATTTT | CASSLEARGGNQPQHF
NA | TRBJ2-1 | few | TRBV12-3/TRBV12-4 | TGTGCCAGCAGTTTATGGCGGGGGCGTAACAATGAGCAGTTCTTC | CASSLWRGRNNEQFF
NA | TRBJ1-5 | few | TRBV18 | TGTGCCAGCTCACCGACAGGAGGGCCCCAGCATTTT | CASSPTGGPQHF
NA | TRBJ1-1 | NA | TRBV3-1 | TGTGCCAGCAGCCCATCGGGCACGATGAACACTGAAGCTTTCTTT | CASSPSGTMNTEAFF
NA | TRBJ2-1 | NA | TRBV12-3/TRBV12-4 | TGTGCCAGCAGCACTCCCTTTGCAGACAATGAGCAGTTCTTC | CASSTPFADNEQFF
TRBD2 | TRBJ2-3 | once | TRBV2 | TGTGCCAGCACGGAGACTAGCGGGACCCCGCAGTATTTT | CASTETSGTPQYF
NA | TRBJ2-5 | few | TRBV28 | TGTGCCAGCAGTTTCCTGCAGTCCCAAGAGACCCAGTACTTC | CASSFLQSQETQYF
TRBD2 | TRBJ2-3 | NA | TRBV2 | TGTGCCAGCAGTGATGGACTAGCGTTAACAGATACGCAGTATTTT | CASSDGLALTDTQYF
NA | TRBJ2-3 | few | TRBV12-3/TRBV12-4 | TGTGCCAGCAGTTTAAGGGCTAGCACAGATACGCAGTATTTT | CASSLRASTDTQYF
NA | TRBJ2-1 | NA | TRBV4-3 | TGCGCCAGCAGCCAAGGAGGGGGGGGAGCCTACAATGAGCAGTTCTTC | CASSQGGGGAYNEQFF
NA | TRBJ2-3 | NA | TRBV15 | TGTGCCACCAGCAGAGGGGTTAGCGGAACAGATACGCAGTATTTT | CATSRGVSGTDTQYF
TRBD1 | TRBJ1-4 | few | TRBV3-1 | TGTGCCAGCAGCCAGACAGGGAGTCCGTGGGATGAAAAACTGTTTTTT | CASSQTGSPWDEKLFF
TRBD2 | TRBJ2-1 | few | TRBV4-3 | TGCGCCAGCAGCCAAGATTGGAGGACTAGCGGGTCCAATGAGCAGTTCTTC | CASSQDWRTSGSNEQFF
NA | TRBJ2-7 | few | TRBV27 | TGTGCCATCTTCGGACTAATCTCCTACGAGCAGTACTTC | CAIFGLISYEQYF
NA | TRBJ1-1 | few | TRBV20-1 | TGCAGTGCTAGCCCATATGGCGAAGCTTTCTTT | CSASPYGEAFF
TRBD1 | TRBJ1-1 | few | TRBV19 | TGTGCCAGTAGTCCCGGGACAGGACGGGGTCTTTTCTTT | CASSPGTGRGLFF
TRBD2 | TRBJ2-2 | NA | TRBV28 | TGTGCCAGCAGTTTTTTCGGGGGGATGAACACCGGGGAGCTGTTTTTT | CASSFFGGMNTGELFF
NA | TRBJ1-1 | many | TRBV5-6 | TGTGCCAGCAGCGGAGGGCCGAACACTGAAGCTTTCTTT | CASSGGPNTEAFF
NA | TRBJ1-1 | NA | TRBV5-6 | TGTGCCAGCAGCCCCGGGGGGATCAGTGAAGCTTTCTTT | CASSPGGISEAFF
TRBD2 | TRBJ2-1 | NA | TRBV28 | TGTGCCACCTTACTAGCGGGGAGAGCCAATGAGCAGTTCTTC | CATLLAGRANEQFF
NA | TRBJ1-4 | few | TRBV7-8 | TGTGCCAGCAGCTTAGCCTCAATCGCAACTAATGAAAAACTGTTTTTT | CASSLASIATNEKLFF
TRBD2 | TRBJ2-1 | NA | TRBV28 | TGTGCCAGCAGTCCCGCCTTGAGACATCCGGGACTAGCGGGCAACAATGAGCAGTTCTTC | CASSPALRHPGLAGNNEQFF
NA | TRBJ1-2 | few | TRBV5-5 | TGTGCCAGCAGGAAGGGCCAGGGAGACGGCTACACCTTC | CASRKGQGDGYTF
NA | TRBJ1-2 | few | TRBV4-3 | TGCGCCAGCAGCCAAGAACTCAGGAGCTATGGCTACACCTTC | CASSQELRSYGYTF
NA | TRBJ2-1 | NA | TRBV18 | TGTGCCAGCTCACCGGTCGACAGTAAGGGTGAGCAGTTCTTC | CASSPVDSKGEQFF
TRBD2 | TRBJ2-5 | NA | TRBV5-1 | TGCGCCAGCAGCCCGACTGATAGCGGGGAGACCCAGTACTTC | CASSPTDSGETQYF
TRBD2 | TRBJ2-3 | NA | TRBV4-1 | TGCGCCAGCAGCCAGGGAGGGACTGCAGATACGCAGTATTTT | CASSQGGTADTQYF
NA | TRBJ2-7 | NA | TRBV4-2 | TGTGCCAGCAGCCAAGGACAGCGTTACGAGCAGTACTTC | CASSQGQRYEQYF
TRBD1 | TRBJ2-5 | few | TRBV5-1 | TGCGCCAGCAGCTGGGGACAGGGGAGACGTGGCTATCGACAGACCCAGTACTTC | CASSWGQGRRGYRQTQYF
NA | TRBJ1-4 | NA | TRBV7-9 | TGTGCCAGCAGGTCCTCGGGAGGGTCTGATGAAAAACTGTTTTTT | CASRSSGGSDEKLFF
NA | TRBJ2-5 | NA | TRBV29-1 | TGCAGCGTTGAAGATAATTTCAGGGCCCAAGAGACCCAGTACTTC | CSVEDNFRAQETQYF
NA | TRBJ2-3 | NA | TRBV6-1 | TGTGCCAGCAGTGAGAGGCAATTCTACACAGATACGCAGTATTTT | CASSERQFYTDTQYF
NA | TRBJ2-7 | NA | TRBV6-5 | TGTGCCAGCAGTTACGTTTGGGAGAGCTACGAGCAGTACTTC | CASSYVWESYEQYF
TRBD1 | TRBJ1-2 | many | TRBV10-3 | TGTGCCATCAGGGAGGGACAGGACTATGGCTACACCTTC | CAIREGQDYGYTF
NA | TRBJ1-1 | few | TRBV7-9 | TGTGCCAGCAGCATGCCTGTCGCTGACGCTGAAGCTTTCTTT | CASSMPVADAEAFF
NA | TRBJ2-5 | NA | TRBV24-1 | TGTGCCACCCTGGACGGGGAGACCCAGTACTTC | CATLDGETQYF
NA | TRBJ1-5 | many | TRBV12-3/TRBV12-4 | TGTGCCAGCAGTTTGATGGACAATCAGCCCCAGCATTTT | CASSLMDNQPQHF
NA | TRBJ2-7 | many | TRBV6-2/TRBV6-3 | TGTGCCAGCAGTTACGACCCGCGTGGTGTAAAGGACTACGAGCAGTACTTC | CASSYDPRGVKDYEQYF
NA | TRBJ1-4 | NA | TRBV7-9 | TGTGCCGTCACAAAGTGGATTCATGAAAAACTGTTTTTT | CAVTKWIHEKLFF
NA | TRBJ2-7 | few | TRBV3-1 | TGTGCCAGCAGCGGGGGTCCATACTACGAGCAGTACTTC | CASSGGPYYEQYF
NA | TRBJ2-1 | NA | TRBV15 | TGTGCCACCAGCAGAGAATTGCAGGGAAACTACAATGAGAAGTTCTTC | CATSRELQGNYNEKFF
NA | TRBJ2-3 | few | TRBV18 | TGTGCCAGCTCACCTTCTCAGGGAGATACGCAGTATTTT | CASSPSQGDTQYF
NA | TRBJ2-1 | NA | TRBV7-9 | TGTGCCAGCAGCCAAGCGAGGAGGCAGAGCTCCTACAATGAGCAGTTCTTC | CASSQARRQSSYNEQFF
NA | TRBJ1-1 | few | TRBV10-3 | TGTGCCATCAGTGAGTCAGTGTTTAATTTTTTCGGGGTTGACACTGAAGCTTTCTTT | CAISESVFNFFGVDTEAFF
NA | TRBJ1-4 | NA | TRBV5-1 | TGCGCCAGCAGAGAGCGAGGGGACCCCTTGGAAAAACTGTTTTTT | CASRERGDPLEKLFF
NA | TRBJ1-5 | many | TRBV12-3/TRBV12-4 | TGTGCCAGCAGTTTAGCGAGCAATCAGCCCCAGCATTTT | CASSLASNQPQHF
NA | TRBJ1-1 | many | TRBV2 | TGTGCCAGCAGTTACGACAGCATGAACACTGAAGCTTTCTTT | CASSYDSMNTEAFF